These 28 T cell receptor beta chains came from one sample sequenced in a study of preoperative IRX-2 immunotherapy in early breast cancer. As for treatment: preoperative locoregional IRX-2 cytokine immunotherapy. Clones were read by immunoSEQ multiplex PCR, and TCRdb kept only the in-frame ones, dropping some. The data show under 35,000 clones, 65% to 85% seen once. The sample was collected from a patient treated with IRX-2 immunotherapy. Source of these receptors: a human donor with breast cancer.

V gene TRBV7-4 combines with J gene TRBJ2-3, with D possibly matching TRBD1 (5 bases). The CDR3 contains 14 residues. Germline lookup yields CDR1 SGHVT and CDR2 SQSDAQ. V dropped 1 base and J dropped 2 bases, with 7 bases sitting between them. CDR3: CASSLGQYTDTQYF. The CDR3 DNA reads as TGTGCCAGCAGCTTAGGACAGTACACAGATACGCAGTATTTT.

V usage is TRBV12-5 and J usage is TRBJ1-1; D is ambiguous. Per the germline V gene, CDR1 is LGHNT and CDR2 is FRNRAP. This CDR3 has 15 amino acids. CDR3 residues: CASTPISGENTEAFF. CDR3 DNA: TGTGCCAGCACTCCAATATCGGGCGAAAACACTGAAGCTTTCTTT.

The gene calls are TRBV6-8 and TRBJ1-5; the match to TRBD1 covers 7 bases. This CDR3 has 16 amino acids. Germline values: CDR1 MNHGY, CDR2 SAAAGT. V shed 5 bases and J 4 bases; nucleotides not matched to a gene: 11. The CDR3 sequence: CASSQPTGLRNQPQHF. The DNA for the CDR3 is TGTGCCAGCAGTCAACCGACAGGGTTGAGGAATCAGCCCCAGCATTTT.

The rearrangement links TRBV30 to TRBJ1-5; possible D gene TRBD1, 6 bases. Per germline, CDR1 GTSNPN and CDR2 SVGIG (reference sequence). V was shortened by 0 bases and J by 1 base, with 13 bases between the two germline ends. CDR3 size: 16 residues. The CDR3 reads CAWSVLGGLSNQPQHF. The CDR3 DNA sequence: TGTGCCTGGAGTGTTTTAGGGGGGCTAAGCAATCAGCCCCAGCATTTT.

V is TRBV12-5 and J is TRBJ2-7; 8 bases fit TRBD2. This CDR3 comprises 15 residues. Per the germline V gene, CDR1 is LGHNT and CDR2 is FRNRAP. Trimming took 7 bases from V and 9 from J; bases not matched to a gene: 17. The CDR3: CASARGGTTTSRQYF. CDR3 sequence (DNA): TGTGCTAGTGCCCGGGGGGGGACTACTACTAGCCGGCAGTACTTC. Variable domain in full (rest from reference TRBV12-5 and TRBJ2-7): DARVTQTPRHKVTEMGQEVTMRCQPILGHNTVFWYRQTMMQGLELLAYFRNRAPLDDSGMPKDRFSAEMPDATLATLKIQPSEPRDSAVYFCASARGGTTTSRQYFGPGTRLTVT.

This chain connects TRBV7-4 to TRBJ1-1; maybe TRBD1 (6 bases). Germline V lookup: CDR1 SGHVT, CDR2 SQSDAQ. The CDR3 has 13 amino acids. Trimming cost V 8 bases and J 1 base, with 11 bases left between them. CDR3 amino acids: CASGLQGNTEAFF. The CDR3 nucleotides are TGTGCCAGCGGTTTACAGGGGAACACTGAAGCTTTCTTT. Looking up the rest from reference TRBV7-4 and TRBJ1-1 gives the full variable domain: GAGVSQSPRYKVAKRGRDVALRCDSISGHVTLYWYRQTLGQGSEVLTYSQSDAQRDKSGRPSGRFSAERPERSVSTLKIQRTEQGDSAVYLCASGLQGNTEAFFGQGTRLTVV.

This chain links TRBV5-1 with TRBJ2-2; D remains ambiguous. With 2 bases removed from V and 0 bases from J, the gap between germline ends came to 8 bases. This CDR3 comprises 15 residues. Germline-derived CDR1 and CDR2 are SGHRS and YFSETQ. Here the CDR3 DNA reads TGCGCCAGCAGCTTATCCGGCGCGAACACCGGGGAGCTGTTTTTT. As protein: CASSLSGANTGELFF.

This clone turned up a few times. The CDR3 region is CASSERRGGEDTQYF. The CDR3 nucleotides read TGCGCCAGCAGTGAGAGGCGAGGGGGAGAAGATACGCAGTATTTT. J is TRBJ2-3 and V is TRBV10-2; weak D call: TRBD1 (6 bases). Germline CDR1 WSHSY, CDR2 SAAADI. Deletions cut 2 bases from V and 5 bases from J, with 14 bases between. The CDR3 consists of 15 residues.

This chain uses TRBV19 with TRBJ1-5; D possibly corresponds to TRBD1 (5 bases). This CDR3 region has 13 residues. V gave up 5 bases and J gave up 13 bases, with 18 bases separating them. Per the germline V gene, CDR1 is LNHDA and CDR2 is SQIVND (reference sequence). The CDR3 region is CASSGGVRTEQHF. For the CDR3, the DNA is TGTGCCAGTAGTGGGGGGGTGCGGACCGAACAGCATTTT.

As to this clone: One end of the junction is discordant with germline, which a read error may explain. The J gene is TRBJ2-3, the V gene TRBV6-8, with 9 bases lining up with TRBD2. CDR1 is MNHGY, CDR2 SAAAGT, per germline. The CDR3 has 14 amino acids. CDR3 nucleotide sequence: TGTGCCATCAGTTATAGCGGGAGTTCAGATACGCAGTATTTT. Amino acids: CAISYSGSSDTQYF.

CDR3 region: CASRPSGGSSYEQYF. The CDR3 coding sequence is TGTGCCAGCAGGCCTAGCGGGGGAAGCTCCTACGAGCAGTACTTC. The V and J genes are TRBV6-8 and TRBJ2-7, with 10 positions matching TRBD2. The CDR3 is made up of 15 amino acids. After removal of 6 bases from V and 0 bases from J, the junction contained 5 bases not matched to a gene. Germline V lookup: CDR1 MNHGY, CDR2 SAAAGT.

This clone was seen a handful of times. The chain employs TRBV11-3 and TRBJ2-4; perhaps TRBD1 as D (5 bases). CDR3 length: 17 amino acids. V lost 5 bases and J lost 0, with 17 bases in between. Germline loops: CDR1 SGHNT, CDR2 YENEEA. The CDR3: CASSPHVTGAAKNIQYF. As DNA, the CDR3 is TGTGCCAGCAGCCCCCATGTTACAGGCGCAGCCAAAAACATTCAGTACTTC. Full variable domain (rest looked up from reference TRBV11-3 and TRBJ2-4): EAGVVQSPRYKIIEKKQPVAFWCNPISGHNTLYWYLQNLGQGPELLIRYENEEAVDDSQLPKDRFSAERLKGVDSTLKIQPAELGDSAVYLCASSPHVTGAAKNIQYFGAGTRLSVL.

This chain joins TRBV19 and TRBJ2-2, with a weak D call TRBD2 (6 bases). The V gene's germline CDR1 is LNHDA and CDR2 SQIVND (reference sequence). This CDR3 has 17 residues. V was cut by 4 bases and J by 0 bases, with 15 bases left in between. The CDR3 here is CASSRSRDFANTGELFF. For the CDR3, the DNA is TGTGCCAGTAGTAGAAGCAGGGACTTCGCGAACACCGGGGAGCTGTTTTTT.

The chain links TRBV19 to TRBJ2-2, with a possible D match to TRBD1 (6 bases). With 6 bases removed from V and 0 bases from J, the gap between germline ends came to 11 bases. Germline V gene sequence: CDR1 LNHDA, CDR2 SQIVND (reference sequence). This CDR3 spans 15 amino acids. The CDR3 coding sequence is TGTGCCAGTAGGTTGACAGGAACGAACACCGGGGAGCTGTTTTTT. Its protein product is CASRLTGTNTGELFF.

The CDR3, as DNA: TGTGCCAGCTCACCACCGAGTGGGGCCTCCGGCACAGATACGCAGTATTTT. Translation: CASSPPSGASGTDTQYF. The chain combines TRBV18 with TRBJ2-3; D might be TRBD1 (5 bases). Germline V lookup: CDR1 KGHSH, CDR2 LQKENI. The V gene lost 0 bases and the J gene lost 1 base, with 14 bases spanning the gap. CDR3 length equals 17 residues.

This clone was seen a few times. The chain links TRBV15 to TRBJ2-3; D gene unclear. V was cut by 1 base and J by 0 bases, with 11 bases left in between. Germline-derived CDR1 and CDR2 are LNHNV and YYDKDF (reference sequence). The CDR3 has 16 amino acids. The CDR3 nucleotides are TGTGCCACCAGCAGAGGACAACCCGGGAGCACAGATACGCAGTATTTT. As protein: CATSRGQPGSTDTQYF.

The CDR3 region is CASSTARGQNTEAFF. CDR3 DNA sequence: TGTGCCAGCAGCACAGCACGGGGACAGAACACTGAAGCTTTCTTT. The chain recombines TRBV11-3 with TRBJ1-1; weak D call: TRBD1 (6 bases). Germline V gene lookup returns CDR1 SGHNT and CDR2 YENEEA. Trimming cost V 5 bases and J 1 base, with 14 bases left between them. This CDR3 region has 15 residues.

The chain has TRBV6-8 and TRBJ2-3, with TRBD1 matching over 8 bases. Germline CDR1 MNHGY, CDR2 SAAAGT. Trimming took 10 bases from V and 1 from J; bases not matched to a gene: 7. The CDR3 runs to 14 residues. CDR3 DNA: TGTGCCATCAGCCAGGACAGGGGCACAGATACGCAGTATTTT. Protein sequence: CAISQDRGTDTQYF.

The chain uses TRBV19 and TRBJ2-1; D unclear. The CDR3 is 15 amino acids. Germline loops: CDR1 LNHDA, CDR2 SQIVND (reference sequence). V was clipped by 3 bases and J by 9 bases, with 18 bases between them. The CDR3 is CASSIGTNALGEQFF. The CDR3 nucleotides are TGTGCCAGTAGTATTGGCACCAACGCCCTTGGTGAGCAGTTCTTC.

V is TRBV30 and J is TRBJ2-5, with unresolved D. In germline, CDR1 is GTSNPN, CDR2 SVGIG (reference sequence). Trimming left V 5 bases short and J 5 bases short, with 18 bases between. The CDR3 has 14 amino acids. The CDR3 protein is CAWEQSLPQETQYF. The CDR3 DNA reads TGTGCCTGGGAACAGAGCCTTCCGCAGGAGACCCAGTACTTC.

This clone was seen once. The genes are TRBV7-6 and TRBJ2-2, with TRBD2 matching over 8 bases. Germline V CDR1 and CDR2: SGHVS, FNYEAQ. The CDR3 extends over 15 amino acids. V lost 5 bases and J lost 6; bases outside the gene matches: 8. The chain's CDR3 is CASSPRLASAGELFF. Here the CDR3 DNA reads TGTGCCAGCAGCCCTAGACTAGCGTCGGCCGGGGAGCTGTTTTTT.

The J gene is TRBJ1-2, the V gene TRBV19; D is possibly TRBD1 (5 bases). With 3 bases removed from V and 1 base from J, the gap between germline ends came to 12 bases. The CDR3 runs to 15 residues. CDR1 is LNHDA, CDR2 SQIVND, per germline (reference sequence). CDR3 coding DNA: TGTGCCAGTAGTATCGGCAGGGAGAATAACTATGGCTACACCTTC. It translates to CASSIGRENNYGYTF.

This clone was counted a single time. The chain has TRBV6-8 and TRBJ2-7; possibly TRBD2 for D (5 bases). Trimming removed 6 bases from V and 4 bases from J, with 10 bases in between. The germline V gene has CDR1 MNHGY and CDR2 SAAAGT. CDR3 size: 12 residues. In nucleotides, the CDR3 is TGTGCCAGCAGACTCCGAGGGTACGAGCAGTACTTC. It is translated as CASRLRGYEQYF.

V usage is TRBV30 and J usage is TRBJ2-3, with a possible D match to TRBD1 (6 bases). Germline lookup yields CDR1 GTSNPN and CDR2 SVGIG (reference sequence). The CDR3 is 12 residues long. V was clipped by 1 base and J by 4 bases, with 6 bases between them. CDR3 DNA sequence: TGTGCCTGGAGTGGGACAGCAGATACGCAGTATTTT. It yields the protein CAWSGTADTQYF.

This clone has a handful of counts. The J gene is TRBJ1-4, the V gene TRBV28, with TRBD1 as a possible D gene (5 bases). CDR1 and CDR2 (germline): MDHEN, SYDVKM. Deletions cut 2 bases from V and 6 bases from J, with 10 bases between. This CDR3 is built from 14 residues. CDR3 residues: CASSLEGPDEKLFF. As DNA, the CDR3 is TGTGCCAGCAGTTTAGAGGGGCCGGATGAAAAACTGTTTTTT.

The chain is built from TRBV6-8 and TRBJ2-1, with 7 bases aligning to TRBD2. CDR1 is MNHGY and CDR2 is SAAAGT in the germline V gene. V was pared by 2 bases and J by 4 bases, with 8 bases of the junction left unmatched. The CDR3 covers 16 residues. The chain's CDR3 is CASSYPPGGGYNEQFF. The CDR3 DNA reads as TGTGCCAGCAGTTACCCACCGGGGGGAGGGTACAATGAGCAGTTCTTC.

V is TRBV29-1 and J is TRBJ1-1, with D unresolved. The CDR3 is made up of 12 amino acids. V lost 7 bases, J lost 1 base, and 10 bases lay in between. Germline CDR1 reads SQVTM; CDR2 reads ANQGSEA. The CDR3 region has the DNA TGCAGCGGTCAGGCGGGGAACACTGAAGCTTTCTTT. Protein product: CSGQAGNTEAFF. Complete variable domain (other parts from reference TRBV29-1 and TRBJ1-1): SAVISQKPSRDICQRGTSLTIQCQVDSQVTMMFWYRQQPGQSLTLIATANQGSEATYESGFVIDKFPISRPNLTFSTLTVSNMSPEDSSIYLCSGQAGNTEAFFGQGTRLTVV.

J is TRBJ1-3 and V is TRBV6-8; maybe TRBD1 (6 bases). From germline, CDR1 is MNHGY and CDR2 SAAAGT. This CDR3 spans 15 amino acids. The V gene lost 0 bases and the J gene lost 2 bases, with 8 bases spanning the gap. The CDR3 spells CASSYSGAPGNTIYF. CDR3 sequence (DNA): TGTGCCAGCAGTTACTCGGGGGCTCCTGGAAACACCATATATTTT.